The 7 T cell receptor beta chains below were found in one sample sequenced in a study of radiotherapy plus CTLA-4 blockade in lung cancer. Repertoires were generated with immunoSEQ multiplex PCR, while TCRdb's copy carries only in-frame clones and drops some. This repertoire shows 75,000 to 100,000 clones, approximately 86% found once; its top ten account for nearly 5%. The sequencing here drew on peripheral blood, taken from a patient treated with radiotherapy plus ipilimumab. The source is a human donor with non-small cell lung cancer that progressed on radiotherapy plus ipilimumab.

This rearrangement joins TRBV10-3 to TRBJ1-1, with D possibly TRBD1 on 6 matching bases. The CDR3 length is 15 residues. CDR1 and CDR2 (germline): ENHRY, SYGVKD. Trimming pared 6 bases from V and 5 bases from J, leaving 19 bases between. CDR3 in amino acids: CAISQEGGARTEAFF. CDR3 DNA: TGTGCCATCAGCCAAGAGGGGGGGGCGCGGACTGAAGCTTTCTTT.

The chain carries TRBV2 and TRBJ1-2, with D unclear. Between the trimmed V and J ends, which lost 5 bases and 4 bases, there was a span of 11 bases. CDR3 length: 13 residues. Germline CDR1 is SNHLY and CDR2 is FYNNEI. CDR3 residues: CASSLGQGYGYTF. In DNA form, the CDR3 reads TGTGCCAGCAGTCTCGGGCAAGGCTATGGCTACACCTTC.

V gene TRBV19 combines with J gene TRBJ1-2, with D uncertain. V dropped 7 bases and J dropped 0 bases, with 15 bases sitting between them. The CDR3 covers 15 residues. Per the germline V gene, CDR1 is LNHDA and CDR2 is SQIVND (reference sequence). The CDR3 loop is CASTLGGGTNYGYTF. DNA of the CDR3: TGTGCCAGTACCCTCGGCGGCGGAACTAACTATGGCTACACCTTC. Combining the CDR3 with reference TRBV19 and TRBJ1-2 gives the whole variable domain DGGITQSPKYLFRKEGQNVTLSCEQNLNHDAMYWYRQDPGQGLRLIYYSQIVNDFQKGDIAEGYSVSREKKESFPLTVTSAQKNPTAFYLCASTLGGGTNYGYTFGSGTRLTVV.

This chain's CDR3 is CASSPGLAGRSRPNEQFF. Here the CDR3 DNA reads TGTGCCAGTAGCCCGGGACTAGCGGGCAGGTCCCGTCCAAATGAGCAGTTCTTC. V usage is TRBV19 and J usage is TRBJ2-1; 12 bases line up with TRBD2. This CDR3 comprises 18 residues. With 6 bases clipped from V and 7 bases from J, the junction kept 16 bases outside the gene matches. Germline CDR1 LNHDA, CDR2 SQIVND (reference sequence).

This sequence joins TRBV11-2 and TRBJ1-1; TRBD1 might be the D (5 bases). The CDR3 is 15 amino acids. The V end was cut by 5 bases, the J end by 2 bases, with 15 bases between. Germline lookup yields CDR1 SGHAT and CDR2 FQNNGV. The CDR3 bases are TGTGCCAGCAGCCTCAGCGCAGGGCCAAACACTGAAGCTTTCTTT. It is translated as CASSLSAGPNTEAFF.

The gene calls are TRBV5-1 and TRBJ2-3; no clear D gene. The CDR3 totals 14 residues. The V end lost 0 bases, the J end lost 2 bases, and 7 bases lay between the germline ends. Germline V gene sequence: CDR1 SGHRS, CDR2 YFSETQ. The chain's CDR3 is CASSLAASTDTQYF. The CDR3 nucleotides are TGCGCCAGCAGCTTGGCGGCATCCACAGATACGCAGTATTTT. Full variable domain (outside the CDR3, taken from reference TRBV5-1 and TRBJ2-3): KAGVTQTPRYLIKTRGQQVTLSCSPISGHRSVSWYQQTPGQGLQFLFEYFSETQRNKGNFPGRFSGRQFSNSRSEMNVSTLELGDSALYLCASSLAASTDTQYFGPGTRLTVL.

The chain has TRBV5-1 and TRBJ2-2, with 13 bases matching TRBD2. CDR3 length: 17 residues. The germline gives CDR1 SGHRS, CDR2 YFSETQ. Germline trimming cut 6 bases from V and 0 bases from J; bases unmatched to any gene: 5. The CDR3 nucleotides are TGCGCCAGCACCGGGACTAGCGGGGCCGCGAACACCGGGGAGCTGTTTTTT. It codes for CASTGTSGAANTGELFF.